This T cell receptor (beta chain) was identified during a study of T cells in Graves' hyperthyroidism and ophthalmopathy (dated by TCRdb to between 2019 and 2020). As for the study more broadly: TCR V-J signatures able to tell the groups apart were searched for in a discovery cohort of 90 to 100 patients, of whom 43 had Graves' ophthalmopathy and 55 to 65 had stable Graves' hyperthyroidism. Prospective prediction of ophthalmopathy was tested in an independent validation cohort consisting of about 19 hyperthyroidism patients and some 17 patients who later progressed to ophthalmopathy. The approximately 95 discovery patients were divided at random into training and test sets in a 7:3 ratio. The study also compared thyroid tissue and blood T-cell repertoires from about 6 Graves' hyperthyroidism patients. Once sampling was done, hyperthyroidism patients were given methimazole at a starting dose of 30 mg daily, whereas ophthalmopathy patients were given high-dose intravenous methylprednisolone. TCR Vbeta CDR3 sequencing of approximately 140 peripheral blood samples (roughly 43 ophthalmopathy, roughly 72 hyperthyroidism and approximately 17 progressor patients) is reported in the paper.

Points on this clonotype: No cognate antigen has been identified for it. No much larger clonotype is one base removed from it; base qualities were not supplied.

Patients with uncontrolled infections, other autoimmune diseases, pregnancy or lactation were excluded. Diagnoses were based on clinical symptoms, serum thyroxine and TRAb, thyroid ultrasound and orbital computed tomography. Total RNA was extracted with Trizol reagent, and quality was checked on an Agilent 2100 Bioanalyzer. The TCR beta CDR3 regions were amplified from the RNA transcripts. A first-round RT-PCR of the TCR CDR3 used the HTBI primer set with the Qiagen OneStep RT-PCR kit. The libraries were constructed in a second round of multiplex PCR and then size-selected and purified. The libraries were sequenced on an Illumina HiSeq2000 using paired-end 100 bp reads. In the original analysis: SOAPnuke was used to process the raw data, with reads discarded if the reads contained adapters or uncalled bases, had a mean Phred below 15, or lacked an exact constant-primer or identifier match. COPE v1.2.5 was used to merge high-quality paired reads, and clonotypes were defined as unique nucleotide sequences. MiTCR v1.1 was used to align clonotypes to the IMGT TRBV, TRBD and TRBJ reference segments. Analysis was restricted to V-J combinations with a frequency above 0.0001, which covered over 98% of repertoires. The TCS score was defined as F50 (clonal expansion) divided by E x V (chaos), with BLOSUM62-based TCRdist calculated between CDR3 peptides within each V-J. Welch's t-statistics and random forest reduced some 510 V-J features to about 13, which were used in a naive Bayes classifier (R e1071). The similarity between thyroid and blood repertoires was quantified using the Morisita-Horn index. In TCRdb, the public reads were trimmed at Q25 with fastp and aligned with MiXCR, with productive beta chains retained. Each entry merges the rows of one CDR3 protein and shows their most common DNA and genes. The V and J calls follow TCRdb's processing rather than the paper's. For this sample there are about 500,000 distinct CDR3 sequences; about 45% appear just once. Around two fifths of the sample lies in the top ten.

Between the V and J ends, shortened by 2 bases and 3 bases respectively, the junction contains 8 bases. The CDR3 has 13 amino acids, counting the end cysteine and phenylalanine. The CDR3 DNA has 39 bases and is translated from base 1. CDR1 and CDR2 are read off the germline V gene as SGHTA and FQGNSA. Study-wide findings and limitations: During validation, the model predicted progression to ophthalmopathy a median of roughly 7.1 months ahead of onset, with more than 55% sensitivity and 72.22% specificity. Most expanded thyroid clonotypes (frequency above 0.001) were also found in blood, which suggests that blood repertoires may mirror thyroid immune responses. A model built on a 13 V-J signature distinguished ophthalmopathy from stable hyperthyroidism, reaching approximately 89% sensitivity and 81.08% specificity in cross-validation and 80%/75% in testing. Sample size was not statistically predetermined, and investigators were not blinded to group allocation.

The clonotype originates from an adult woman with Graves' disease, either hyperthyroidism or ophthalmopathy (not recorded which). The sequence is built from TRBV7-2 and TRBJ2-7; the D gene lacks a confident call. Sequences were obtained from peripheral blood or thyroid tissue (not recorded which). This receptor has the CDR3 CASSLRDFYEQYF. In nucleotides, the sequence is TGTGCCAGCAGCTTAAGGGATTTCTACGAGCAGTACTTC.